These 5 T cell receptor beta chains share one sample of origin, sequenced in a study of blood T cell repertoires in COVID-19. The data were produced by immunoSEQ multiplex PCR, yet TCRdb's version contains in-frame clones alone and is incomplete. Among approximately 280,000 clones listed, approximately 90% were seen once. The sample was PBMCs or T cells enriched from blood (not recorded which). These receptors all stem from a woman in her thirties or forties who had recovered from COVID-19.

V is TRBV25-1 and J is TRBJ1-1; TRBD1 might be the D (5 bases). The CDR3 is 12 residues long. Per germline, CDR1 MGHDK and CDR2 SYGVNS. Trimming took 6 bases from V and 0 from J, leaving 5 bases between them. As DNA, the CDR3 is TGTGCCAGCAGGGACATGAACACTGAAGCTTTCTTT. The encoded protein is CASRDMNTEAFF.

This chain connects TRBV7-6 to TRBJ2-5; possibly TRBD1 for D (6 bases). V lost 4 bases and J lost 1, with 13 bases in between. CDR1 and CDR2 from the germline V gene are SGHVS and FNYEAQ. The CDR3 contains 15 residues. The CDR3 protein is CASSSNKGVQETQYF. The CDR3 DNA reads as TGTGCCAGCAGCTCCAATAAGGGGGTCCAAGAGACCCAGTACTTC.

The chain links TRBV3-1 (or the pseudogene TRBV3-2) to TRBJ2-5, with a tentative D call TRBD1 (6 bases). V was pared by 4 bases and J by 2 bases, with 11 bases between. The CDR3 runs 14 residues. The germline CDR1 and CDR2 sequences are LGHDT and YNNKEL (reference sequence). The CDR3 loop is CASSPRGRQETQYF. The DNA of the CDR3 is TGTGCCAGCAGCCCCAGGGGAAGACAAGAGACCCAGTACTTC.

On this clone: The sample contains more than one DNA sequence encoding this CDR3. The chain carries TRBV7-2 and TRBJ1-3, with no clear D. The germline V gene has CDR1 SGHTA and CDR2 FQGNSA. The germline V and J ends were trimmed by 1 base and 0 bases, with 10 bases remaining between them. This CDR3 contains 16 residues. The chain's CDR3 is CASSLGPTGSGNTIYF. In DNA form, the CDR3 reads TGTGCCAGCAGCTTAGGACCGACGGGCTCTGGAAACACCATATATTTT.

This clone was counted a few times. V is TRBV28 and J is TRBJ1-2, with D unresolved. With 6 bases removed from V and 8 bases from J, the gap between germline ends came to 13 bases. The CDR3 extends over 12 amino acids. Germline assignment: CDR1 MDHEN and CDR2 SYDVKM. The DNA of the CDR3 is TGTGCCAGCAGCCGGGGTCGGACGGGCTACACCTTC. This gives the protein CASSRGRTGYTF.